Listed below are T cell receptor beta chains from one sample, sequenced in a study of post-analysis software for immune sequencing data. TCRdb used MiXCR to reprocess the PCR reads, holding one entry per CDR3 protein. This sample has approximately 440,000 distinct CDR3 sequences, with over 35% found just once. The sequenced material came from blood. These receptors were collected from a girl aged 10 to 17 with multiple sclerosis. CDR3s include the opening cysteine and the closing phenylalanine or tryptophan. The D gene is left open where the match is weak. Expanded clones are given a class, and other clones once, few, many or no size at all.

TRBV5-1	.	TRBJ2-5	.	CASSLVLGEETQYF	TGCGCCAGCAGCTTGGTGCTGGGTGAAGAGACCCAGTACTTC
TRBV5-1	TRBD2	TRBJ2-3	once	CASSQRASGSDTQYF	TGCGCCAGCAGCCAGAGAGCCAGCGGGAGCGATACGCAGTATTTT
TRBV29-1	.	TRBJ1-2	.	CSVERTYGYTF	TGCAGCGTTGAAAGAACCTATGGCTACACCTTC
TRBV20-1	.	TRBJ2-5	.	CSAGTLHVGEQYF	TGCAGTGCTGGGACACTCCACGTTGGTGAGCAGTACTTC
TRBV29-1	.	TRBJ1-5	few	CSAKGGWDQPQHF	TGCAGCGCCAAGGGGGGTTGGGATCAGCCTCAGCATTTT
TRBV20-1	.	TRBJ2-1	few	CSAVDGMSYNEQFF	TGCAGTGCCGTCGACGGGATGTCCTACAATGAGCAGTTCTTC
TRBV12-3/TRBV12-4	TRBD1	TRBJ1-4	.	CASSSRGQFEKLFF	TGTGCCAGCAGTTCCAGGGGACAGTTTGAAAAACTGTTTTTT
TRBV28	.	TRBJ1-2	.	CASSYTTAARGYTF	TGTGCCAGCAGCTATACGACAGCTGCTCGTGGCTACACCTTC
TRBV7-8	.	TRBJ2-1	.	CASSLNSDWWDNEQFF	TGTGCCAGCAGCTTAAATTCCGATTGGTGGGACAATGAGCAGTTCTTC
TRBV29-1	TRBD1	TRBJ2-3	.	CSAGTGPTDTQYF	TGCAGCGCCGGGACAGGTCCCACAGATACGCAGTATTTT
TRBV20-1	TRBD2	TRBJ2-7	few	CSAGATGLVAYEQYF	TGCAGTGCGGGAGCTACGGGACTAGTTGCCTACGAGCAGTACTTC
TRBV5-1	.	TRBJ2-3	.	CASSLRTAPSDTQYF	TGCGCCAGCAGCTTGAGGACAGCCCCGTCCGATACGCAGTATTTT
TRBV20-1	.	TRBJ2-7	.	CSARSDRDYKQYF	TGCAGTGCTAGAAGTGATCGTGACTACAAGCAGTACTTC
TRBV20-1	.	TRBJ2-5	few	CSAPKAPRAETQYF	TGCAGTGCTCCCAAGGCCCCCAGGGCGGAGACCCAGTACTTC
TRBV9	.	TRBJ1-6	.	CASSVDRGYNSPLHF	TGTGCCAGCAGCGTTGATAGAGGATATAATTCACCCCTCCACTTT
TRBV5-1	.	TRBJ2-3	.	CASSLDSGDTQYF	TGCGCCAGCAGCTTGGACTCAGGAGATACGCAGTATTTT
TRBV28	.	TRBJ2-3	.	CASSLGENTQYF	TGTGCCAGCAGTTTAGGCGAAAATACGCAGTATTTT
TRBV7-2	TRBD1	TRBJ2-5	.	CASSRPFGQGNEQYF	TGTGCCAGCAGCCGCCCCTTTGGACAGGGAAATGAGCAGTACTTC
TRBV11-2	.	TRBJ1-1	few	CASTRWGNTEAFF	TGTGCCAGCACCCGATGGGGGAACACTGAAGCTTTCTTT
TRBV10-3	.	TRBJ2-1	once	CAISEPGLSYNEQFF	TGTGCCATCAGTGAACCGGGACTTAGCTACAATGAGCAGTTCTTC
TRBV6-2/TRBV6-3	TRBD2	TRBJ2-3	.	CASSYSLGLAGDTQYF	TGTGCCAGCAGTTACTCCCTGGGACTAGCGGGGGATACGCAGTATTTT
TRBV20-1	TRBD2	TRBJ2-7	many	CSASGLAGTYEQYF	TGCAGTGCCTCCGGACTAGCGGGGACCTACGAGCAGTACTTC
TRBV29-1	TRBD2	TRBJ2-1	.	CSVRGSDNEQFF	TGCAGCGTACGCGGGAGTGACAATGAGCAGTTCTTC
TRBV29-1	.	TRBJ1-1	once	CSVCLGNTEAFF	TGCAGCGTTTGCCTTGGGAACACTGAAGCTTTCTTT